The clone carrying this TCR beta chain has a count of ten or more. Its antigen is still unknown. TCRdb used MiXCR to reprocess the multiplex PCR reads, holding one entry per CDR3 protein. The table records approximately 130,000 distinct CDR3 sequences, 21% of them present only once. The lymph nodes were axillary draining lymph nodes from breast cancer patients. V gave up 5 bases and J gave up 12 bases, with 20 bases separating them. This CDR3 has 15 amino acids. The V gene's germline CDR1 is MDHEN and CDR2 SYDVKM. These data come from a study of breast tumors, draining lymph nodes, adjacent tissues. Study-level points and caveats: Compared with lymph nodes, tumors were less diverse; compared with nontumor tissue, more. Tumor T cell lymph node origin was a supported hypothesis, not proven.

Sequencing input: axillary lymph node tissue. The chain employs TRBV28 and TRBJ1-6; TRBD1 is a possible D gene (5 bases). This TCR was sampled from a female donor with breast cancer. Some clones in this sample may be carry-over from other donors' samples. The CDR3 region has the DNA TGTGCCAGCAGTGTGTCTCGGTCCTCCAGGGTACCCCTCCACTTT. Its translation is CASSVSRSSRVPLHF.